This entry describes one TCR beta chain. Its antigen is currently unknown. This entry belongs to a study of CD8 T cells in ankylosing spondylitis. The study, taken as a whole, reports: Earlier authors reported some of these motif variants in reactive arthritis synovial fluid and blood. Reported data indicate significant enrichment of disease-linked clones within matched ankylosing spondylitis synovial fluid. With a CD8+ phenotype, disease-linked clones were relatively rare in peripheral blood. A TCR beta motif of several highly homologous variants appeared characteristic of ankylosing spondylitis blood.

TCRdb re-called the 5' RACE reads through MiXCR, storing one row per CDR3 protein. The sample comprises 150,000 to 200,000 distinct CDR3 sequences, around a third of which are singletons, and 4.5% to 6% rests with the top ten. The ends were cut back, 0 bases at V and 6 bases at J, with 14 bases in the middle. Germline lookup yields CDR1 MGHRA and CDR2 YSYEKL. The CDR3 contains 16 residues. The rearrangement links TRBV4-1 to TRBJ1-4; D is unresolved. The receptor's source is a male donor with ankylosing spondylitis. The sample comprised synovial fluid, either unsorted or a sorted T cell fraction (not recorded which). The CDR3 spells CASSQDPPVKHEKLFF. The CDR3 DNA reads as TGCGCCAGCAGCCAAGATCCCCCCGTAAAGCATGAAAAACTGTTTTTT.